A single sample gave rise to the 24 T cell receptor beta chains below, sequenced in a study of blood T cells in healthy people across ages. Sample-barcoded 5' priming and a J-beta primer mix drove a second PCR of roughly 7 to 11 cycles. TCRdb processed the 5' RACE reads anew with MiXCR; each CDR3 protein has one entry. The sample holds hundreds of thousands of distinct CDR3 sequences, approximately 49% seen once. Sample: blood. These receptors were collected from a woman aged 55-70 years in good health.

About this clonotype itself: At one end the junction does not follow the germline gene, possibly because of a read error. V gene TRBV28 combines with J gene TRBJ2-7; D is perhaps TRBD1 or TRBD2 (5 bases each). From germline, CDR1 is MDHEN and CDR2 SYDVKM. The CDR3 is 15 amino acids. CDR3 amino acids: CASRPTGTLNYKQYF. In DNA, the CDR3 is TGTGCCAGCAGACCTACCGGGACGCTAAACTACAAGCAGTACTTC.

Regarding this clonotype: A much more abundant neighbour one base away suggests this may be a read error. The J gene is TRBJ2-1, the V gene TRBV20-1; weak D call: TRBD2 (5 bases). The CDR3 loop spans 14 amino acids. V was clipped by 3 bases and J by 2 bases, with 11 bases between them. Germline lookup yields CDR1 DFQATT and CDR2 SNEGSKA (reference sequence). CDR3 coding DNA: TGCAGTGCTAGCGGGAAGACGACCTACAATGAGCAGTTCTTC. Translating it yields CSASGKTTYNEQFF.

V gene TRBV20-1 combines with J gene TRBJ2-1; unclear D gene. Trimming cost V 7 bases and J 4 bases, with 14 bases left between them. Germline V gene data show CDR1 as DFQATT and CDR2 as SNEGSKA (reference sequence). This CDR3 region has 13 residues. The CDR3 loop reads CSVKGFRYNEQFF. Written as DNA, the CDR3 is TGCAGTGTTAAGGGATTCCGTTACAATGAGCAGTTCTTC.

This clonotype appeared a few times. The chain couples TRBV5-1 to TRBJ2-7; 8 nucleotides line up with TRBD2. V lost 4 bases and J lost 6; bases outside the gene matches: 12. The germline V gene encodes CDR1 SGHRS and CDR2 YFSETQ. The CDR3 spans 15 residues. CDR3 protein: CASSVAGRGEGEQYF. CDR3 in DNA: TGCGCCAGCAGCGTAGCGGGAAGGGGTGAAGGCGAGCAGTACTTC.

This clonotype appeared a few times. The chain combines TRBV20-1 with TRBJ2-7; 7 bases line up with TRBD2. CDR3 size: 14 residues. The germline gives CDR1 DFQATT, CDR2 SNEGSKA (reference sequence). The V gene end was trimmed by 1 base and the J gene end by 2 bases; junction bases not matched to a gene: 5. The CDR3 reads CSARGPSGAYEQYF. CDR3 DNA sequence: TGCAGTGCTAGAGGCCCTAGCGGAGCCTACGAGCAGTACTTC.

This clonotype appeared a few times. This sequence joins TRBV28 and TRBJ1-1, with 8 nucleotides matching TRBD1. The CDR3 is 14 amino acids. Per germline, CDR1 MDHEN and CDR2 SYDVKM. J lost 5 bases, V lost 7 bases, and 9 bases had no gene match. CDR3 nucleotide sequence: TGTGCCAGCACCTATCGGACAGGGAGGACTGAAGCTTTCTTT. This gives the protein CASTYRTGRTEAFF.

In the case of this clonotype: The junction and the germline gene differ at one end; a read error may be behind it. Here the CDR3 DNA reads TGTGCCAGCAGCCAAGCGGGCAGTTTAACCTACGAGCGGTACTTC. Protein product: CASSQAGSLTYERYF. This rearrangement joins TRBV3-1 to TRBJ2-1, with D possibly TRBD2 on 5 matching bases. The CDR3 totals 15 residues. CDR1 LGHDT and CDR2 YNNKEL come from the germline V gene (reference sequence).

The V and J genes are TRBV6-5 and TRBJ2-1; TRBD1 aligns across 8 bases. The CDR3 extends over 15 amino acids. From germline, CDR1 is MNHEY and CDR2 SVGAGI. J gave up 4 bases and V 6 bases, and 8 bases lay outside the gene matches. CDR3 protein: CASSPPGQVYNEQFF. The CDR3 DNA reads TGTGCCAGCAGCCCCCCGGGACAGGTATACAATGAGCAGTTCTTC.

This chain uses TRBV5-1 with TRBJ2-3; 8 bases align to TRBD2. Trimming cost V 2 bases and J 4 bases; bases outside gene matches: 3. Germline CDR1 reads SGHRS; CDR2 reads YFSETQ. The CDR3 sequence is 14 residues long. The DNA for the CDR3 is TGCGCCAGCAGCTTTAGCGGGGTTCCAGATACGCAGTATTTT. It translates to CASSFSGVPDTQYF. Full variable domain (remainder filled in from reference TRBV5-1 and TRBJ2-3): KAGVTQTPRYLIKTRGQQVTLSCSPISGHRSVSWYQQTPGQGLQFLFEYFSETQRNKGNFPGRFSGRQFSNSRSEMNVSTLELGDSALYLCASSFSGVPDTQYFGPGTRLTVL.

This clonotype was detected a few times. This chain uses TRBV4-3 with TRBJ1-4; TRBD1 is a possible D gene (6 bases). This CDR3 comprises 16 residues. Germline loops: CDR1 LGHNA, CDR2 YSLEER. Trimming removed 1 base at V and 7 bases at J, with 16 bases between. CDR3 in amino acids: CASSQALRDTTEKLFF. The CDR3, as DNA: TGCGCCAGCAGCCAAGCGCTACGGGACACCACTGAAAAACTGTTTTTT.

This clonotype showed up just once. This may be a read error: a much more frequent sequence differs by one nucleotide. The chain is built from TRBV7-2 and TRBJ2-5; the match to TRBD1 covers 9 bases. Trimming removed 5 bases from V and 11 bases from J; junction bases left unmatched: 12. The CDR3 is 14 amino acids. The germline V gene has CDR1 SGHTA and CDR2 FQGNSA. CDR3 in amino acids: CASSPKGDRVGQYF. The CDR3 DNA reads as TGTGCCAGCAGCCCCAAGGGGGACAGGGTGGGGCAGTACTTC.

This clonotype was picked up a small number of times. Here the CDR3 DNA reads TGTGCCAGCAGAAGGGACAGGGGGCTTTATGGCTACACCTTC. This gives the protein CASRRDRGLYGYTF. This rearrangement joins TRBV12-3 or TRBV12-4 to TRBJ1-2; 12 bases line up with TRBD1. The CDR3 consists of 14 residues. With V trimmed by 6 bases and J by 5 bases, 4 bases remained unmatched.

This clonotype was detected only once. The chain recombines TRBV27 with TRBJ2-2, with 8 bases fitting TRBD2. From germline, CDR1 is MNHEY and CDR2 SMNVEV (reference sequence). Unmatched junction bases numbered 4, after V lost 0 bases and J lost 1 base. The CDR3 length is 17 residues. CDR3 sequence reads: CASSLSIAGGNTGELFF. The DNA for the CDR3 is TGTGCCAGCAGTTTATCAATTGCGGGAGGGAACACCGGGGAGCTGTTTTTT.

The chain links TRBV3-1 to TRBJ2-5; the match to TRBD2 covers 14 bases. V gave up 8 bases and J gave up 0 bases; unmatched junction bases: 11. The germline V gene has CDR1 LGHDT and CDR2 YNNKEL (reference sequence). The CDR3 totals 18 residues. DNA for the CDR3: TGTGCCAGCTATGGGACTAGCGGGAGAACCCGGTACCAAGAGACCCAGTACTTC. Translated, it gives CASYGTSGRTRYQETQYF.

The gene calls are TRBV7-9 and TRBJ2-1, with 8 bases that match TRBD1. This CDR3 has 16 amino acids. Germline V gene lookup returns CDR1 SEHNR and CDR2 FQNEAQ (reference sequence). V trimming: 5 bases; J trimming: 3 bases; junction bases outside the gene matches: 9. CDR3 bases: TGTGCCAGCAGCACCTACAGGGGGAATCGCTACAATGAGCAGTTCTTC. Its protein product is CASSTYRGNRYNEQFF.

Worth noting for this clonotype: An end of the junction does not agree with germline; a read error may underlie this. V usage is TRBV7-6 and J usage is TRBJ2-7, with D possibly called TRBD1 or TRBD2 (6 bases each). Germline assignment: CDR1 SGHVS and CDR2 FNYEAQ. The length of the CDR3 is 14 residues. CDR3 in DNA: TGTGCCAACAGCTTAGGGGGGAGGCAGTACGAGCAGTACTTC. Translation gives CANSLGGRQYEQYF.

The sample holds a few counts of this clonotype. The gene calls are TRBV7-9 and TRBJ2-1; D uncertain. Germline assignment: CDR1 SEHNR and CDR2 FQNEAQ (reference sequence). V was cut by 1 base and J by 7 bases, with 11 bases left in between. The CDR3 runs 14 residues. DNA of the CDR3: TGTGCCAGCAGCTTAGATCCGACCAGGAATGAGCAGTTCTTC. This encodes CASSLDPTRNEQFF.

The chain's CDR3 is CASSLQAGGSNSPLHF. The CDR3 region has the DNA TGTGCCAGCAGCTTACAGGCAGGGGGTAGTAATTCACCCCTCCACTTT. The rearrangement joins TRBV7-2 to TRBJ1-6; 7 bases map to TRBD1. Germline V gives CDR1 SGHTA, CDR2 FQGNSA. The V segment lost 2 bases and the J segment 6 bases; nucleotides outside the gene matches: 7. This CDR3 has 16 residues.

The J gene is TRBJ2-3, the V gene TRBV20-1; D perhaps matches TRBD2 (7 bases). Trimming stripped 4 bases from V and 2 bases from J, with 22 bases between. Per the germline V gene, CDR1 is DFQATT and CDR2 is SNEGSKA (reference sequence). The CDR3 covers 17 residues. CDR3 DNA: TGCAGTGCTATATTGGGGGCGGGAGACCTTTCCACAGATACGCAGTATTTT. It translates to CSAILGAGDLSTDTQYF.

V gene TRBV5-6 combines with J gene TRBJ1-2; 9 positions agree with TRBD1. The V and J ends lost 0 bases and 3 bases, in that order; junction bases with no gene match: 3. The germline CDR1 and CDR2 sequences are SGHDT and YYEEEE. The CDR3 sequence is 15 residues long. The CDR3 DNA reads as TGTGCCAGCAGCTTGGTGGGACAGGGCCACTATGGCTACACCTTC. It encodes CASSLVGQGHYGYTF.

This clonotype was observed a few times. The chain recombines TRBV6-6 with TRBJ2-3, with 7 bases that match TRBD1. Trimming cost V 8 bases and J 0 bases; bases outside gene matches: 2. CDR1 is MNHNY and CDR2 is SVGAGI in the germline V gene (reference sequence). The CDR3 spans 13 residues. The CDR3: CASEGASTDTQYF. The CDR3 coding sequence is TGTGCCAGCGAGGGGGCTAGCACAGATACGCAGTATTTT.

This clonotype was seen a few times. This sequence joins TRBV20-1 and TRBJ2-1, with 11 bases matching TRBD2. This CDR3 has 16 residues. The V gene's germline CDR1 is DFQATT and CDR2 SNEGSKA (reference sequence). Germline trimming cut 3 bases from V and 2 bases from J; bases unmatched to any gene: 6. The CDR3 reads CSARGLAVGAYNEQFF. CDR3 sequence (DNA): TGCAGTGCTAGGGGACTAGCGGTAGGGGCCTACAATGAGCAGTTCTTC.

This chain joins TRBV28 and TRBJ2-7, with D possibly being TRBD1 or TRBD2 (5 bases each). The CDR3 spans 14 residues. V lost 6 bases and J 3 bases, leaving 15 bases between the germline ends. In germline, CDR1 is MDHEN, CDR2 SYDVKM. CDR3 nucleotides: TGTGCCAGCAGGGTTGAAAAGGGGAGCTACGAGCAGTACTTC. Encoded protein: CASRVEKGSYEQYF.

The gene calls are TRBV20-1 and TRBJ1-3; D perhaps matches TRBD1 (6 bases). CDR3 length: 14 residues. The germline gives CDR1 DFQATT, CDR2 SNEGSKA (reference sequence). Trimming left V 4 bases short and J 0 bases short, with 10 bases between. This CDR3 is CSATRTVSGNTIYF. CDR3 nucleotides: TGCAGTGCTACCCGGACAGTCTCTGGAAACACCATATATTTT.